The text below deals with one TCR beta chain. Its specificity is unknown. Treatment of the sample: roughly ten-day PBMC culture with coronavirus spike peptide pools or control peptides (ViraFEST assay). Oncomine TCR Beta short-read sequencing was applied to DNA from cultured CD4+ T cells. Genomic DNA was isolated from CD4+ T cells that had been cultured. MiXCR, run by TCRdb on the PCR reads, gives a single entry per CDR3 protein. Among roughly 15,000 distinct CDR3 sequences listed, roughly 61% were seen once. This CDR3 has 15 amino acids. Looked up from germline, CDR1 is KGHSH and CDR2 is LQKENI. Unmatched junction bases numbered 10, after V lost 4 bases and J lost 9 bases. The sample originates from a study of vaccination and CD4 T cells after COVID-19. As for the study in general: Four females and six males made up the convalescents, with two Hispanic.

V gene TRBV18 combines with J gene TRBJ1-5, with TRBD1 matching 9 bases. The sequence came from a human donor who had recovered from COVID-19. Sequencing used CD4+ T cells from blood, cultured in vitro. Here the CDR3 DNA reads TGTGCCAGCTCACAGGGACAGGGCCCTGGTGGGCCCCAGCATTTT. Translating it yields CASSQGQGPGGPQHF.